Reported below is one T cell receptor (beta chain). No antigen is known for it. Naive CD8 cells lacked CD45RO, underwent positive selection for CCR7 and left out terminally differentiated effector memory CD45RA+ cells. How the authors handled the data: ImmunoSEQ output lacked quality scores and full-length reads, limiting matched filtering. The assay was immunoSEQ multiplex PCR, and TCRdb's table has in-frame clones only and misses some. V and J calls and clone size follow that table, whereas D and trimming were derived from the DNA. The table shows about 2 million clones, with roughly 94% occurring only once. The data were obtained in a study of shared clonotypes between healthy human individuals. The study's findings and limits: Compared with memory subsets, naive subsets generally had larger estimated richness. Around 4.7% was the fraction of naive CD4 clonotypes found shared across several donors.

Material for sequencing was naive CD8+ T cells sorted from blood. This clonotype originated in a man aged 18-30 years in good health.

This chain's CDR3 is CASSPTLTSGLSYEQYF. The CDR3 region has the DNA TGTGCCAGCAGCCCTACATTGACTAGCGGGCTCTCCTACGAGCAGTACTTC. The chain links TRBV13 to TRBJ2-7; 10 bases match TRBD2. In germline, CDR1 is PRHDT, CDR2 FYEKMQ (reference sequence). V was clipped by 5 bases and J by 0 bases; unmatched bases: 10. This CDR3 has 17 residues.